A single sample gave rise to the 10 T cell receptor beta chains below, sequenced in a study of T cell responses to AZD1222 COVID-19 vaccine. The repertoire was sequenced with immunoSEQ multiplex PCR; TCRdb's copy has only in-frame clones and lacks some. The sample contains roughly 85,000 clones, roughly 88% of which appear only once. Here the sequenced sample was peripheral blood, taken on day 0 of MenACWY control vaccination. The origin of the receptors is an adult in good health.

There are a few counts of this clone. The chain joins TRBV29-1 to TRBJ1-4, with TRBD1 matching 9 bases. The V segment lost 6 bases and the J segment 8 bases; nucleotides outside the gene matches: 7. The germline V gene encodes CDR1 SQVTM and CDR2 ANQGSEA. This CDR3 contains 13 residues. The CDR3 spells CSVATGGLEKLFF. CDR3 nucleotides: TGCAGCGTCGCAACAGGGGGCCTGGAAAAACTGTTTTTT.

The chain employs TRBV7-8 and TRBJ1-1; D unclear. Looked up from germline, CDR1 is SGHVS and CDR2 is FQNEAQ. The CDR3 is 14 residues long. V was cut by 4 bases and J by 0 bases, with 9 bases left in between. CDR3 protein: CASSSELVNTEAFF. CDR3 nucleotide sequence: TGTGCCAGCAGCTCCGAACTGGTGAACACTGAAGCTTTCTTT.

The CDR3 spells CASSLKGALGYGYTF. In DNA form, the CDR3 reads TGTGCCAGCAGCTTAAAAGGGGCGCTTGGCTATGGCTACACCTTC. The chain is built from TRBV7-2 and TRBJ1-2; possibly TRBD1 for D (5 bases). With 2 bases removed from V and 4 bases from J, the gap between germline ends came to 14 bases. The CDR3 consists of 15 residues. From germline, CDR1 is SGHTA and CDR2 FQGNSA.

The J gene is TRBJ1-6, the V gene TRBV3-1 (or the pseudogene TRBV3-2); D gene ambiguous. The CDR3 has 13 residues. Trimming pared 1 base from V and 8 bases from J, leaving 6 bases between. Germline V lookup: CDR1 LGHDT, CDR2 YNNKEL (reference sequence). CDR3 residues: CASSQGSYSPLHF. CDR3 DNA: TGTGCCAGCAGCCAAGGGAGCTATTCACCCCTCCACTTT.

The chain couples TRBV18 to TRBJ1-3; D is perhaps TRBD1 (5 bases). Germline V gives CDR1 KGHSH, CDR2 LQKENI. The CDR3 extends over 17 amino acids. With 0 bases removed from V and 4 bases from J, the gap between germline ends came to 16 bases. The CDR3, as DNA: TGTGCCAGCTCACCACCTCCCGACGAGGGGTCCGGAAACACCATATATTTT. Protein product: CASSPPPDEGSGNTIYF.

The V call is TRBV4-1, the J call TRBJ1-3, with 10 bases aligning to TRBD1. Germline V lookup: CDR1 MGHRA, CDR2 YSYEKL. V dropped 8 bases and J dropped 3; count of bases not matched to a gene: 4. CDR3 length equals 14 residues. The CDR3 DNA reads as TGCGCCAGCGGACAGGGGGTCTTTGGAAACACCATATATTTT. It encodes CASGQGVFGNTIYF.

The chain couples TRBV12-3 or TRBV12-4 to TRBJ2-2; no clear D gene. The CDR3 runs to 13 residues. Trimming removed 5 bases from V and 5 bases from J, with 9 bases in between. CDR3 in DNA: TGTGCCAGCAGTGTACAGAGGACCGGGGAGCTGTTTTTT. Residues: CASSVQRTGELFF.

This clone qualifies as medium-sized (0.01 to 0.1%). The genes are TRBV7-9 and TRBJ2-1; D is possibly TRBD2 (5 bases). The CDR3 is 13 residues long. Trimming took off 5 bases at V and 9 bases at J, with 14 bases between the two ends. CDR1 SEHNR and CDR2 FQNEAQ come from the germline V gene (reference sequence). The CDR3 spells CASSPTSQFEQFF. The CDR3 DNA follows: TGTGCCAGCAGCCCAACTAGTCAGTTTGAGCAGTTCTTC. Drawing the rest from reference TRBV7-9 and TRBJ2-1, the complete variable domain is DTGVSQNPRHKITKRGQNVTFRCDPISEHNRLYWYRQTLGQGPEFLTYFQNEAQLEKSRLLSDRFSAERPKGSFSTLEIQRTEQGDSAMYLCASSPTSQFEQFFGPGTRLTVL.

The chain uses TRBV6-2 or TRBV6-3 and TRBJ2-7; possible D gene TRBD1, 5 bases. Germline V gives CDR1 MNHEY, CDR2 SVGEGT. The CDR3 totals 13 residues. The germline V and J ends were trimmed by 2 bases and 2 bases, with 7 bases remaining between them. CDR3 coding DNA: TGTGCCAGCAGTTACGGACACACCTACGAGCAGTACTTC. Protein product: CASSYGHTYEQYF.

CDR3 protein: CASSVEGGGSTDTQYF. The CDR3 nucleotides are TGTGCCAGCAGCGTAGAAGGTGGGGGGAGCACAGATACGCAGTATTTT. The chain is built from TRBV9 and TRBJ2-3; tentative D call: TRBD2 (6 bases). V lost 0 bases, J lost 0 bases, and 11 bases lay in between. CDR1 and CDR2 (germline): SGDLS, YYNGEE. This CDR3 has 16 residues.